A single T cell receptor beta chain is shown here with its context. Germline loops: CDR1 SGHKS, CDR2 YYEKEE (reference sequence). V shed 3 bases and J shed 2 bases, with 12 bases lying between them. This CDR3 has 14 amino acids. The data derive from a study of blood T cell repertoires in COVID-19. Study details: Some COVID-19 samples were acute and others convalescent; all came from the United States, Italy and Spain. The analysed material was cDNA or gDNA that came from T cells, B-cell-depleted T cells, or PBMCs.

In the original analysis: Using reference gene primer amplification, nucleated cell counts were estimated. Sequencing was performed with immunoSEQ multiplex PCR; in TCRdb, only in-frame clones are kept and a portion is missing. The DNA gave D and trimming, while V, J and clone size come from that table. The table records 150,000 to 200,000 clones, 88% of them present only once. This TCR came from a man aged 35 to 55 with active or convalescent COVID-19. Material: peripheral blood. The rearrangement links TRBV5-5 to TRBJ2-7; a possible D gene is TRBD2 (5 bases). CDR3 nucleotides: TGTGCCAGCAGCTCGGGAAACGTGGCCTACGAGCAGTACTTC. Translation gives CASSSGNVAYEQYF.